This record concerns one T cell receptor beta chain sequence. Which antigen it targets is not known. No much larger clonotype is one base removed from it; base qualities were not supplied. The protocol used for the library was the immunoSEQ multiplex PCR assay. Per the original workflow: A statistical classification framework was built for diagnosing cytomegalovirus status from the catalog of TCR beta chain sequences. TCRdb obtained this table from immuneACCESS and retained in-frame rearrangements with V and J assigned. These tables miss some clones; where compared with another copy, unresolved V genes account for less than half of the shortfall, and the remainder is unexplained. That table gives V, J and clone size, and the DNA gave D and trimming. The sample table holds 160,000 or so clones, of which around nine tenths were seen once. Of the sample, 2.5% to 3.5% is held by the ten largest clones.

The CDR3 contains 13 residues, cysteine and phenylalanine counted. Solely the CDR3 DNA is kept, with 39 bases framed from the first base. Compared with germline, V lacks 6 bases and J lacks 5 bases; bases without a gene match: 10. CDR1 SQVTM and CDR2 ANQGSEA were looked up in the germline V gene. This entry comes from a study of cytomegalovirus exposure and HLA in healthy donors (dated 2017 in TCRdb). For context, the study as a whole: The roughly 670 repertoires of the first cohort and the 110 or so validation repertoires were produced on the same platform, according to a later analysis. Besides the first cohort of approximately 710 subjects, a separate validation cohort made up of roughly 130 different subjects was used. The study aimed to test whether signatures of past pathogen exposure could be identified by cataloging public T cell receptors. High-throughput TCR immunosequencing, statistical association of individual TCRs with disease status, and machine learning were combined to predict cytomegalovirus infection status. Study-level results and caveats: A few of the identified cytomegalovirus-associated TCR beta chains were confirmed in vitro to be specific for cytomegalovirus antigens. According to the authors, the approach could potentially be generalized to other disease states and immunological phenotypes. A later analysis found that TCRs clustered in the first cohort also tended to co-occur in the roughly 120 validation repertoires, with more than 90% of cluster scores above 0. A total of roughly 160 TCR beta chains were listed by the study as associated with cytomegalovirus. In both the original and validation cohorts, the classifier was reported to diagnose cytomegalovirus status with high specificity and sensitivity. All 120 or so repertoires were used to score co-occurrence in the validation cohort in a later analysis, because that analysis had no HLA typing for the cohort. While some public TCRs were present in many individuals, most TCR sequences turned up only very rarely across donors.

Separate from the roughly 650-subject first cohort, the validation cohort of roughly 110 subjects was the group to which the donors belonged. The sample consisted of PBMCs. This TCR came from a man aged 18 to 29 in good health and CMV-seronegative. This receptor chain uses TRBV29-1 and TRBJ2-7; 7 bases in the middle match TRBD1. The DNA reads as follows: TGCAGCGTAGCCGACAGGGCCGCCCACGAGCAGTACTTC. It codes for CSVADRAAHEQYF.